This T cell receptor (beta chain) was identified in a study of post-analysis software for immune sequencing data. Study-level background: There were relapsing-remitting, secondary progressive and progressive-relapsing multiple sclerosis among the disease courses included.

Findings and limits, study-wide: Compared against controls, patients with multiple sclerosis displayed significantly lower normalized Chao1 diversity. Included in a set of a handful of TRBV segments more frequent in patients than controls were TRBV5-6, TRBV5-1 and TRBV20-1.

J gave up 4 bases and V 4 bases, and 6 bases lay outside the gene matches. This CDR3 has 14 residues. Germline-derived CDR1 and CDR2 are SGHRS and YFSETQ. Unique molecular identifiers were built into the TCR beta cDNA libraries. TCRdb independently ran MiXCR on the PCR reads; one entry per CDR3 protein. The sample holds fewer than 600,000 distinct CDR3 sequences, roughly 45% seen once. As for this clonotype: As yet, its antigen is unknown.

Sequenced sample: blood. The TCR originated in a girl under 18 with multiple sclerosis. This chain joins TRBV5-1 and TRBJ1-2; TRBD1 matches at 8 bases. CDR3 bases: TGCGCCAGCAGCGGCGGGACAGGAACCTATGGCTACACCTTC. Its protein product is CASSGGTGTYGYTF.